Sequencing of this TCR beta chain was carried out in a study of blood T cell repertoires in COVID-19. As for the study in general: Sample material is recorded as cDNA or gDNA derived from T cells, B-cell-depleted T cells, or PBMCs.

The germline CDR1 and CDR2 sequences are KGHSH and LQKENI. Trimming took 3 bases from V and 4 from J; bases not matched to a gene: 4. The length of the CDR3 is 14 residues. Libraries were prepared by immunoSEQ multiplex PCR; TCRdb keeps only in-frame clonotypes and omits some of them. The sample has 76,000 or so clones, roughly four fifths seen once. V is TRBV18 and J is TRBJ1-1, with 8 positions matching TRBD1. Sequencing was done on a sample of peripheral blood. The receptor was derived from a man in his fifties or sixties with acute or convalescent COVID-19. The CDR3 is CASSPDRGGTEAFF. The CDR3 DNA reads as TGTGCCAGCTCACCCGACAGGGGTGGCACTGAAGCTTTCTTT.